This TCR beta chain was sequenced in a study of blood T cell repertoires in COVID-19. Study-level information: PBMCs, B-cell-depleted T cells, or T cells provided the cDNA or gDNA that made up the material.

Seattle patients were enrolled during active infection and followed longitudinally. The assay was immunoSEQ multiplex PCR, and TCRdb's table has in-frame clones only and misses some. The data contain some 68,000 clones, 75% to 95% of them seen just once; the ten biggest clones take up more than 5.5%. V shed 11 bases, J shed 0 bases, and the junction held 7 bases outside the gene matches. CDR1 and CDR2 (germline): MNHEY, SVGAGI. The CDR3 runs to 15 residues. The chain employs TRBV6-5 and TRBJ2-2; 9 bases map to TRBD1. This sequence was found in a man aged 35 to 55 with COVID-19, enrolled during active disease. Sequencing was done on a sample of peripheral blood. CDR3 sequence reads: CAGGTGRANTGELFF. CDR3 coding DNA: TGTGCCGGCGGGACAGGGCGTGCGAACACCGGGGAGCTGTTTTTT.